The clone carrying this T cell receptor (beta chain) was seen more than once but under ten times. Its antigen is not identified. The entry originates in a study of T-cell reconstitution after alpha-beta-depleted transplantation in children. Preparation of the TCRbeta library was carried out with unique molecular identifiers. Each CDR3 protein gets one entry after TCRdb re-called the PCR reads with MiXCR. The sample lists about 300,000 distinct CDR3 sequences; about 9.4% were seen once. V lost 3 bases, J lost 3 bases, and 9 bases lay in between. CDR3 length equals 13 residues. Germline-derived CDR1 and CDR2 are SGDLS and YYNGEE. Whole-study findings and limits: Newly produced T cells mostly provided counts and TCRbeta diversity after one year, as hyperexpanded clones declined.

The chain employs TRBV9 and TRBJ1-1; a weak D match, TRBD1 (6 bases). This clonotype was obtained from a boy younger than two with acute myeloid leukemia, due to receive a stem cell transplant. The sample was PBMCs, taken before TCRalphabeta/CD19-depleted stem cell transplant. The CDR3 reads CASSANRDTEAFF. As DNA, the CDR3 is TGTGCCAGCAGCGCAAACAGGGACACTGAAGCTTTCTTT.